This TCR beta chain is drawn from a study of technical replicates of blood from a handful of donors (dated by TCRdb to the late 2010s). Library prep was done by the immunoSEQ multiplex PCR assay. Sourced from immuneACCESS, this table was stored by TCRdb with only in-frame sequences that have V and J called. A share of the clones is absent; for the studies checked, an unresolved V gene accounts for under half, and the remainder has no known explanation. This sample lists 70,000 to 85,000 clones; around 92% were detected once. The biggest ten clones account for 0.42% of the sample. With regard to this clone: The target of this receptor is not known. No much larger clone is present one base from it, and per-base qualities are unavailable.

From the cysteine through the phenylalanine, the CDR3 covers 17 amino acids. Left in the record is the CDR3 DNA by itself, 51 bases read in frame from the first base. According to the germline V gene, CDR1 reads SQVTM and CDR2 reads ANQGSEA. Cut back by 0 bases and 4 bases, the V and J ends lie 21 bases apart. Sequencing was performed on T cells isolated from PBMCs. The sequence was obtained from a human donor in good health. The sequence links TRBV29-1 to TRBJ1-1, with TRBD1 as a weak D call on 5 bases. The CDR3 reads as follows: CSVEDWGGNDQATEAFF. The base sequence is TGCAGCGTTGAAGATTGGGGGGGAAACGATCAGGCCACTGAAGCTTTCTTT.